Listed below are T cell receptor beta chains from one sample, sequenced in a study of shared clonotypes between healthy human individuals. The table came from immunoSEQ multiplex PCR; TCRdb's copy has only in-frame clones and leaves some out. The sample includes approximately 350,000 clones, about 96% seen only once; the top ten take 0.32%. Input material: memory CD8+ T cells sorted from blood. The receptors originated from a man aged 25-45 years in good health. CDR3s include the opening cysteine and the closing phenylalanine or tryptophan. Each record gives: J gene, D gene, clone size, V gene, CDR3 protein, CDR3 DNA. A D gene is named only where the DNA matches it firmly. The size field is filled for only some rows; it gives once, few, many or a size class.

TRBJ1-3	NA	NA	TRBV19	CASSRQVSGNTIYF	TGTGCCAGTAGTAGGCAAGTCTCTGGAAACACCATATATTTT
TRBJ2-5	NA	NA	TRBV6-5	CASSYSRPSETQYF	TGTGCCAGCAGTTACTCGAGGCCGTCAGAGACCCAGTACTTC
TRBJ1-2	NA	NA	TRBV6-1	CASSETPQGRYGYTF	TGTGCCAGCAGTGAAACCCCACAGGGTCGATATGGCTACACCTTC
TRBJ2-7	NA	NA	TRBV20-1	CSPSASYEQYF	TGCAGCCCTAGCGCCTCCTACGAGCAGTACTTC
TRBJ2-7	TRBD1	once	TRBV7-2	CASSLEGARGYEQYF	TGTGCCAGCAGCTTAGAGGGGGCGAGGGGGTACGAGCAGTACTTC
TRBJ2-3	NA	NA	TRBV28	CASSLTSTDTQYF	TGTGCCAGCAGTTTAACTAGCACAGATACGCAGTATTTT
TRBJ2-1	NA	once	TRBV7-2	CASSLDGFFNEQFF	TGTGCCAGCAGCTTAGACGGGTTCTTCAATGAGCAGTTCTTC
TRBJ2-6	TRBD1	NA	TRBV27	CASSFTGGYQSGANVLTF	TGTGCCAGCAGTTTCACAGGGGGTTATCAGTCTGGGGCCAACGTCCTGACTTTC
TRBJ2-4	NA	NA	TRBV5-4	CASSLSPGQQAKNIQYF	TGTGCCAGCAGCTTGTCCCCCGGACAGCAGGCCAAAAACATTCAGTACTTC
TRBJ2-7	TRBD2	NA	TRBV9	CASSVGGTSGRGEQYF	TGTGCCAGCAGCGTAGGCGGGACTAGCGGGAGAGGCGAGCAGTACTTC
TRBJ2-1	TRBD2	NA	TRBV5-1	CASSGLLAGGLNEQFF	TGCGCCAGCAGCGGACTACTAGCGGGAGGGCTTAATGAGCAGTTCTTC
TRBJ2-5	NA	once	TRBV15	CATSRVGEATQYF	TGTGCCACCAGCAGAGTGGGGGAGGCGACCCAGTACTTC
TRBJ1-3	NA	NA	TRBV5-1	CASSFYYTRETGNTIYF	TGCGCCAGCAGCTTCTATTACACCCGGGAGACTGGAAACACCATATATTTT
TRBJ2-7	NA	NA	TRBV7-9	CASSVSSYEQYF	TGTGCCAGCAGCGTGAGCTCCTACGAGCAGTACTTC
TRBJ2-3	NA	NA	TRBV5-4	CASSWTVAGDTQYF	TGTGCCAGCAGCTGGACAGTGGCGGGAGATACGCAGTATTTT
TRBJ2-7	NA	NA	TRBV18	CASSPFPGVNEQYF	TGTGCCAGCTCACCCTTCCCGGGGGTCAACGAGCAGTACTTC
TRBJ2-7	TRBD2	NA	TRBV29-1	CSVIGTSSHEQYF	TGCAGCGTTATCGGGACTAGCAGCCACGAGCAGTACTTC
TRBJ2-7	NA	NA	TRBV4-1	CASSQGGGGTYEQYF	TGCGCCAGCAGCCAGGGGGGAGGAGGTACCTACGAGCAGTACTTC
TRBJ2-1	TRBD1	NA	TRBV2	CASSPPGQGNHEQFF	TGTGCCAGCAGTCCCCCGGGACAGGGGAACCATGAGCAGTTCTTC
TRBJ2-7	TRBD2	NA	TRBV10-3	CAISRRLAGAYEQYF	TGTGCCATCAGTAGAAGACTAGCGGGGGCCTACGAGCAGTACTTC
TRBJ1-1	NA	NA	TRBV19	CASSIAGGVTEAFF	TGTGCCAGTAGTATAGCTGGGGGTGTAACTGAAGCTTTCTTT
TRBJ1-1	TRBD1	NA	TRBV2	CASSGKQGSTEAFF	TGTGCCAGCAGTGGGAAACAGGGGAGCACTGAAGCTTTCTTT
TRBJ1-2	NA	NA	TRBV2	CASSEAPSYGYTF	TGTGCCAGCAGTGAAGCGCCGAGCTATGGCTACACCTTC
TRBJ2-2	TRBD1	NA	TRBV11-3	CASSSGQGYTGELFF	TGTGCCAGCAGCTCGGGACAGGGGTACACCGGGGAGCTGTTTTTT
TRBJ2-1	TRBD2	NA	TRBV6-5	CASSYRGLGGNNEQFF	TGTGCCAGCAGTTACCGAGGACTAGGCGGAAACAATGAGCAGTTCTTC
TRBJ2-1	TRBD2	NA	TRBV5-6	CASSTRGRRYEQFF	TGTGCCAGCAGCACCCGCGGGAGGAGGTATGAGCAGTTCTTC
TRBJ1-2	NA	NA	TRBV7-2	CASSFSLQGNYGYTF	TGTGCCAGCAGCTTCTCTTTACAGGGAAACTATGGCTACACCTTC
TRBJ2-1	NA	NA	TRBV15	CATATGGDGYNEQFF	TGTGCCACCGCCACCGGGGGAGATGGCTACAATGAGCAGTTCTTC
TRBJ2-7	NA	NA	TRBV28	CASSLAANLVDEQYF	TGTGCCAGCAGTTTGGCGGCTAATCTTGTGGACGAGCAGTACTTC
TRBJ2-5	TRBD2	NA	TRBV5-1	CASSLLAGETQYF	TGCGCCAGCAGCTTACTAGCGGGAGAGACCCAGTACTTC
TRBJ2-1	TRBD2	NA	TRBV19	CASGVSGDPRNEQFF	TGTGCCTCCGGGGTTAGCGGGGACCCGAGGAATGAGCAGTTCTTC
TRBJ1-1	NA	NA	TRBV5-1	CASSKDPDTEAFF	TGCGCCAGCAGCAAGGACCCGGACACTGAAGCTTTCTTT
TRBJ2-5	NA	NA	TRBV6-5	CASSYFGRGGETQYF	TGTGCCAGCAGTTATTTCGGGAGAGGAGGAGAGACCCAGTACTTC
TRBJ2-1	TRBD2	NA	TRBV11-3	CASSLVAGVSYNEQFF	TGTGCCAGCAGCTTAGTTGCGGGAGTCTCCTACAATGAGCAGTTCTTC
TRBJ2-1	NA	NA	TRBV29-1	CSVEESYKAPFF	TGCAGCGTTGAAGAAAGCTACAAAGCCCCGTTCTTC
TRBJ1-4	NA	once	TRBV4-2	CASSQVGGRVTNEKLFF	TGTGCCAGCAGCCAAGTCGGTGGGAGGGTAACTAATGAAAAACTGTTTTTT
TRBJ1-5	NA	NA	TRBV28	CASSPGTQNQPQHF	TGTGCCAGCAGTCCCGGGACACAAAATCAGCCCCAGCATTTT
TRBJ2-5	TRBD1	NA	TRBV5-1	CASRWGQQETQYF	TGCGCCAGCAGGTGGGGACAGCAAGAGACCCAGTACTTC
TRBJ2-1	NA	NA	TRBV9	CASSVGPYGLNEQFF	TGTGCCAGCAGCGTAGGTCCCTACGGGCTCAATGAGCAGTTCTTC
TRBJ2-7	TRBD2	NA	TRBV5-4	CASSLGGRGNEQYF	TGTGCCAGCAGCTTAGGCGGGAGAGGAAACGAGCAGTACTTC
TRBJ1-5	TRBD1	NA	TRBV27	CASSPTGVVLQPQHF	TGTGCCAGCAGTCCGACAGGGGTGGTCTTACAGCCCCAGCATTTT
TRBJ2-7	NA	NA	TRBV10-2	CASSLNYGGAAPYEQYF	TGCGCCAGCAGTCTTAATTATGGGGGGGCAGCGCCCTACGAGCAGTACTTC
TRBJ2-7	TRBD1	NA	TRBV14	CASSQGRLTGGSYEQYF	TGTGCCAGCAGCCAAGGCCGGTTGACAGGGGGCTCCTACGAGCAGTACTTC
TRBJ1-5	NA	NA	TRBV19	CASSIGGHGPQHF	TGTGCCAGTAGTATAGGAGGGCACGGGCCCCAGCATTTT
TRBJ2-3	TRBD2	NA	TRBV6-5	CASSYGTSGRDTQYF	TGTGCCAGCAGTTACGGGACTAGCGGGAGAGATACGCAGTATTTT
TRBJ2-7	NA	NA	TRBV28	CASSLGGLTYEQYF	TGTGCCAGCAGTTTAGGCGGACTTACCTACGAGCAGTACTTC
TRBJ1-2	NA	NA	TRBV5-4	CASSLGQGNGYTF	TGTGCCAGCAGCTTGGGTCAGGGAAATGGCTACACCTTC
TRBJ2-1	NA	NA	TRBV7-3	CASSLTPSHNEQFF	TGTGCCAGCAGCTTAACGCCTAGCCACAATGAGCAGTTCTTC
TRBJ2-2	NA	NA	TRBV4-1	CATGEAGTTTGELFF	TGCGCCACGGGGGAGGCCGGGACGACCACCGGGGAGCTGTTTTTT
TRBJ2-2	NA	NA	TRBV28	CASSFLGIVSGELFF	TGTGCCAGCAGTTTCCTCGGGATCGTTTCCGGGGAGCTGTTTTTT
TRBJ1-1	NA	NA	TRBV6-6	CASSYSRDKAFF	TGTGCCAGCAGTTACTCGAGGGACAAAGCTTTCTTT
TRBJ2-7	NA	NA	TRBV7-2	CASSSRKSSYEQYF	TGTGCCAGCAGCTCCAGGAAGAGCTCCTACGAGCAGTACTTC
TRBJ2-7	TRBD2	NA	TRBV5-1	CASSMGLAGGEQYF	TGCGCCAGCAGTATGGGGCTAGCGGGAGGCGAGCAGTACTTC
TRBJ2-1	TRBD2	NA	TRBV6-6	CASSYSRDWGGEQFF	TGTGCCAGCAGTTACTCCCGGGACTGGGGGGGTGAGCAGTTCTTC
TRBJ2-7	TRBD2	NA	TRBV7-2	CASSLVGSGSPYEQYF	TGTGCCAGCAGCTTAGTAGGTAGCGGGAGTCCCTACGAGCAGTACTTC
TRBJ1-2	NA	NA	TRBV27	CASSPIGKGVYYGYTF	TGTGCCAGCAGTCCGATAGGAAAGGGGGTCTACTATGGCTACACCTTC
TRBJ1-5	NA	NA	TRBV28	CASSLSGNQPQHF	TGTGCCAGCAGTTTGAGTGGCAATCAGCCCCAGCATTTT